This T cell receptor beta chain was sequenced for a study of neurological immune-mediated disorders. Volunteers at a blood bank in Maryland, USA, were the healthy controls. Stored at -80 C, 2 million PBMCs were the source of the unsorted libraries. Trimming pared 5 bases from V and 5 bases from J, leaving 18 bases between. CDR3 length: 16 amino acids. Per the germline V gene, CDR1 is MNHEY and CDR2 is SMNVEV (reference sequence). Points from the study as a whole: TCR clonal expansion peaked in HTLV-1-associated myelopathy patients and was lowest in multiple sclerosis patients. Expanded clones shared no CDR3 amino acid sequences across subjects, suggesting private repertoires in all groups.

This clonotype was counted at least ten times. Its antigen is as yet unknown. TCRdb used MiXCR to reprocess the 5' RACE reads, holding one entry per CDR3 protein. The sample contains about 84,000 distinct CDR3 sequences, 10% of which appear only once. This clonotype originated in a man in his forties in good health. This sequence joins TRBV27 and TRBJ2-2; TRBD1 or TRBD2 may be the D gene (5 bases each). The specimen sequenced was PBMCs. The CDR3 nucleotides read TGTGCCAGCAGTCCATATGGGGGAAGAGAAACCGGGGAGCTGTTTTTT. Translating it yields CASSPYGGRETGELFF.